This T cell receptor beta chain was sequenced for a study of chemoradiotherapy in HPV16-positive cancers. Germline V CDR1 and CDR2: SGHAT, FQNNGV. Trimming took off 0 bases at V and 2 bases at J, with 15 bases between the two ends. CDR3 length equals 17 residues. Over chemoradiotherapy, repertoires were sampled more than once. Produced via immunoSEQ multiplex PCR; TCRdb's table is partial and in-frame only. This table holds 8,500 to 9,000 clones, approximately 79% found once. The specimen was obtained from a patient who underwent chemoradiotherapy. The sequence was collected from a human donor with HPV-associated anogenital cancer. This rearrangement joins TRBV11-2 to TRBJ2-3; D possibly uses TRBD1 or TRBD2 (5 bases each). The chain's CDR3 is CASSLDSKRGATDTQYF. Here the CDR3 DNA reads TGTGCCAGCAGCTTAGATTCGAAGCGAGGGGCCACAGATACGCAGTATTTT.